This TCR beta chain was retrieved from a study of shared clonotypes between healthy human individuals. Study-level information: Two female and a few male donors aged 18 to 49 were enrolled. Researchers assigned three CD4 naive, three CD4 memory, two CD8 naive and one CD8 memory plate to each donor. Broader study findings: Having only a few donors restricted how much genetic and exposure-history diversity was captured. A handful of donors shared approximately 5% of their naive CD4 clonotypes.

This table comes from immunoSEQ multiplex PCR, and its TCRdb copy is limited to in-frame clones, with some not included. The sample contains 2 million to 2.5 million clones, about 95% of which appear only once. CD45RO-negative, CCR7-selected cells formed the naive CD8 fraction, which excluded terminally differentiated effector memory CD45RA+ cells. Turning to this clone: Its antigen remains unidentified.

This sequence was found in a man aged 18 to 30 in good health. Sequenced sample: naive CD8+ T cells sorted from blood.

The CDR3 region is CASSQGLAENTDTQYF. CDR3 nucleotide sequence: TGCGCCAGCAGCCAAGGACTAGCGGAGAACACAGATACGCAGTATTTT. This chain links TRBV4-3 with TRBJ2-3, with 9 nucleotides matching TRBD2. Germline CDR1 is LGHNA and CDR2 is YSLEER. The V segment lost 1 base and the J segment 2 bases; nucleotides outside the gene matches: 4. This CDR3 is 16 amino acids long.